This T cell receptor beta chain is from a study of cytomegalovirus exposure and HLA in healthy donors (dated by TCRdb to the late 2010s). Looking at the study overall: An earlier analysis of a few hundred of the donors reported under 300 Gb of sequence data and around 120 million unique TCR beta sequences obtained from 180 million or so T cells. An early release that covered about 600 HLA-typed donors contained about 300 gigabases of sequencing data and tens of millions of unique TCR sequences. Among the roughly 430 genotyped donors, roughly 80% belonged to the genetic ancestry cluster associated with self-reported Caucasian donors. The study aimed to test whether signatures of past pathogen exposure could be identified by cataloging public T cell receptors. Using immunosequencing, the study profiled T cell repertoires from fewer than 700 subjects and related those repertoires to cytomegalovirus serostatus. A separate validation cohort of 100 to 150 different subjects was used in addition to the roughly 640-subject first cohort. High-throughput TCR immunosequencing, statistical association of individual TCRs with disease status, and machine learning were combined to predict cytomegalovirus infection status. In a later analysis, previously published TCR beta repertoires from about 640 donors were re-analyzed and high-resolution HLA genotyping was added so that TCR occurrence patterns could be studied. Rather than drawing on any new phenotypic data, the later analysis identified candidate immune exposures from TCR beta sequences and the way those sequences occurred across donors. An earlier analysis of some 500 of the donors used high-throughput TCR beta sequencing to judge whether each TCR beta V gene segment behaved as functional or pseudogenic. Donor age, sex, ethnicity and CMV serostatus were compiled alongside the repertoire data. In a later genetic analysis, genome-wide SNP genotypes for about 65% of the roughly 670 donors were used, and that subset was treated as a discovery cohort. All discovery cohort repertoires had been generated using a single sequencing platform. Both class I and class II loci were covered by HLA typing, at four-digit resolution. Typing coverage varied by locus: roughly 629-640 donors for A, B, C, DRB1 and DQB1; more than 500 for DQA1; about 570 for DPA1; around 450 for DPB1. Because of strong linkage in the cohort, five DR-DQ haplotypes were treated as single units for association and clustering. Across around 400 genotyped donors of the cohort, an average of roughly 200,000 unique TCR beta nucleotide sequences per donor were sequenced, and approximately 17% of those sequences were non-productive. General study outcomes and caveats: A later analysis found that TCR association rates varied across HLA loci, with DRB1 alleles showing the most associated TCRs and HLA-C alleles the fewest. A cluster of highly shared sequence variants was judged likely to be a technical artifact of the sequencing pipeline. The study listed 164 TCR beta chains as associated with cytomegalovirus. In a later analysis, several top co-occurrence clusters were reported to appear linked to parvovirus B19, influenza, CMV and Epstein-Barr virus. An association between a missense DCLRE1C variant and V-gene and J-gene trimming of TCR beta chains was found in a later genetic analysis and replicated in an independent cohort. When HLA alleles, especially DR and DQ, strongly co-occurred, attributing TCR associations to individual alleles was difficult. The authors suggested that the approach could potentially be generalized to other disease states and immunological phenotypes. According to a later analysis, most CMV-associated TCR beta chains appeared to be HLA-restricted, and the HLA associations seemed to be driven largely by CMV exposure. The classifier was reported to diagnose cytomegalovirus status with high specificity and sensitivity in both the original and validation cohorts. The presence/absence analyses assumed that sequencing depth was roughly uniform across donors, and that assumption may not be true. In vitro tests confirmed that a few of the cytomegalovirus-associated TCR beta chains recognize cytomegalovirus antigens. A further reported finding was that TCR beta sequences accurately predicted the HLA-A and HLA-B alleles for most subjects in the first cohort. In this cohort, only TCR beta chains were sequenced, and detectable features were limited by the absence of alpha or paired-chain data. Specific HLA alleles were associated with 15,000 to 20,000 TCR beta sequences at a false discovery rate of 0.05 in a later analysis. Because counts were too low, around 17 rarely observed V segments, including chromosome 9 orphons, were left out of the earlier analysis of several hundred of the donors. According to a later genetic analysis, donors in an Asian-associated ancestry cluster had fewer N-insertions in productive TCRs than the approximately 630-donor mean. Because HLA typing was unavailable for some donors at each locus, only the typed subset was used in association tests. Immune exposure information for the cohort was limited to CMV serostatus. Correlated functional status among segregating V segments might be attributable to linkage disequilibrium, but an unknown experimental factor could not be ruled out. Some IMGT-functional V segments, including TRBV6-2 and TRBV6-3, could not be told apart with the 87-base-pair reads, so those segments were excluded. Most TCR sequences were seen in very few donors, while some public TCRs were found in many individuals. A later analysis found that HLA-associated TCR beta chains were more clonally expanded and had lower generation probabilities than equally common non-associated chains. In an earlier analysis of approximately 600 of the donors, most TCR beta V segments were observed in productive rearrangements about 90% or about 30% of the time, broadly matching IMGT annotations.

For CDR1 and CDR2, the germline V gene (reference sequence) lists SEHNR and FQNEAQ. The CDR3 numbers 14 residues from cysteine through phenylalanine. Only the CDR3 portion is preserved as DNA: 42 bases, with reading frame beginning at the first base. V lost 5 bases and J lost 1 base; the stretch between them is 12 bases long. Library creation used the immunoSEQ multiplex PCR assay. For the multiplex PCR, a mixture combining 60 forward primers for TCR Vbeta segments and 13 reverse primers for TCR Jbeta segments was used. The CDR3 region of rearranged TCR beta genes was amplified from genomic DNA by a multiplex PCR assay. The amplified TCR beta libraries were sequenced on the Illumina HiSeq System as 87-base-pair reads. In the source study's methods: Across the 500 to 850 repertoires, a later analysis counted 80 million or so unique TCR beta chains, 8.5 million to 12 million of which were shared by at least two donors. Raw reads were error-corrected and collapsed into unique sequences with a nearest-neighbor algorithm that merged closely related sequences to remove PCR and sequencing errors. To assign V, D and J gene segments, CDR3 sequences were aligned to IMGT reference sequences. For a sequence to be retained, a match of at least six nucleotides to both a V gene segment and a J gene segment was required. A rearrangement counted as productive if the CDR3 had no stop codons and remained in frame with V and J, and every other rearrangement counted as non-productive. Following IMGT convention, CDR3 was defined as the stretch from the second conserved V-encoded cysteine up to the conserved J-encoded phenylalanine. Sequences without an unambiguous match to a single V gene segment were excluded from the earlier analysis of several hundred of the donors. An earlier analysis of a few hundred of the donors called V segments functional above 56.7% productive rearrangements and segregating when the between-donor standard deviation exceeded 5%. A statistical classification framework was built for diagnosing cytomegalovirus status from the catalog of TCR beta chain sequences. In a later analysis, TCR nucleotide sequences were compared against IMGT/GENE-DB human TR gene sequences so that V and J genes could be assigned. The TCRdist pipeline was used in a later analysis to assign CDR3 sequences and most-parsimonious VDJ recombination scenarios. In a later analysis, each TCR beta chain was defined by its CDR3 amino acid sequence together with its V-gene family, and reads lacking a unique V-gene family were excluded. A later analysis removed 592 highly shared, low-generation-probability nucleotide sequences to deal with suspected cross-contamination and a sequencing artifact. For each public chain, a later analysis derived a clonal expansion index from normalized ranks of inferred template counts within each repertoire. In a later analysis, generation probabilities were computed with a VDJ recombination model fitted to out-of-frame rearrangements, and the resulting probabilities were checked against IGoR. A later analysis scored TCR-TCR, TCR-HLA and TCR-CMV co-occurrence with hypergeometric tests, applying a repertoire-size bias correction to TCR pairs. False discovery rates were estimated in a later analysis by permuting HLA or CMV assignments 20 times. A later analysis grouped co-occurring TCRs with DBSCAN, adding TCRdist sequence similarity when clustering within HLA-allele-positive subsets. Co-occurrence clustering excluded repertoires with fewer than 30,000 or more than 120,000 public chains, plus five with anomalous nucleotide sharing. Entries here come from immuneACCESS through TCRdb and include only in-frame sequences with V and J called. Some clones fail to appear in such tables; in the studies checked, an unresolved V gene covers under half of the shortfall, and the cause of the remainder is unknown. V, J and clone size reflect that table, while D and trimming were determined from the DNA. The sample records approximately 140,000 clones, around 80% of which are singletons. The top ten clones comprise 1.5% to 2% of the sample.

In total, 666 healthy bone marrow donors made up the cohort. At the time of sampling, all cohort members were nominally healthy, though unrecorded immune exposures were likely present. The donor was CMV seronegative and was included in the group of 352 seronegative cohort members. A peripheral blood sample was collected from each donor, and TCR beta sequencing was performed on peripheral blood mononuclear cells. Genomic DNA extraction from the blood cell samples was performed with the Qiagen DNeasy Blood Extraction Kit. Remarks on this clone: Its antigen is currently not known. No base-level quality is on record; no much larger clone is a single base apart.

Specimen: PBMCs. Recombination linked TRBV7-9 to TRBJ2-7; TRBD1 is perhaps the D gene, given 6 matching bases. This sequence was found in a middle-aged man in good health and CMV-seronegative. The nucleotide sequence is TGTGCCAGCAGCCAGACAGGTCAGTCCTACGAGCAGTACTTC. It specifies CASSQTGQSYEQYF.